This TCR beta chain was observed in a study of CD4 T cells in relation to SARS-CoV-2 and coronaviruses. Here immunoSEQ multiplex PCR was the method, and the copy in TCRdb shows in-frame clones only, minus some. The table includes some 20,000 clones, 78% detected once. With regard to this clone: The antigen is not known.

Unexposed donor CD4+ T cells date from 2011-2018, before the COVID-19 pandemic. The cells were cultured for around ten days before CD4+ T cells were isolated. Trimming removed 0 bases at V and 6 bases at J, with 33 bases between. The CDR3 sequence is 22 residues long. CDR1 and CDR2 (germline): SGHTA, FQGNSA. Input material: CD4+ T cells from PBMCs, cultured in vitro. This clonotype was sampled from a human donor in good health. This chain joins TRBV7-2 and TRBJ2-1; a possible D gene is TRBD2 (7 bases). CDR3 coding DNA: TGTGCCAGCAGCTTAGCGGGGGGGCAGTTGAGGCGAGCGGGAACTGTAATCAATGAGCAGTTCTTC. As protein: CASSLAGGQLRRAGTVINEQFF.